A single sample is the source of the 32 T cell receptor beta chains below, sequenced in a study of cytomegalovirus exposure and HLA in healthy donors. Repertoires were generated with immunoSEQ multiplex PCR, while TCRdb's copy carries only in-frame clones and drops some. The sample lists around 50,000 clones; 94% were seen once. Material for sequencing was PBMCs. All receptors come from a woman between 18 and 30 years old in good health and CMV-seropositive.

The chain recombines TRBV5-1 with TRBJ1-4, with D perhaps TRBD1 (6 bases). The CDR3 is 15 amino acids. Germline V gives CDR1 SGHRS, CDR2 YFSETQ. Trimming stripped 3 bases from V and 5 bases from J, with 14 bases between. For the CDR3, the DNA is TGCGCCAGCAGCTGGGGTGGGGGCAGGAATGAAAAACTGTTTTTT. This encodes CASSWGGGRNEKLFF. Together with reference TRBV5-1 and TRBJ1-4, the CDR3 gives the full variable domain: KAGVTQTPRYLIKTRGQQVTLSCSPISGHRSVSWYQQTPGQGLQFLFEYFSETQRNKGNFPGRFSGRQFSNSRSEMNVSTLELGDSALYLCASSWGGGRNEKLFFGSGTQLSVL.

V gene TRBV7-9 combines with J gene TRBJ1-6, with unresolved D. Germline lookup yields CDR1 SEHNR and CDR2 FQNEAQ (reference sequence). Trimming removed 6 bases at V and 11 bases at J, with 14 bases between. This CDR3 has 13 amino acids. CDR3 DNA: TGTGCCAGCAGTACCGCCCTTGGAGCACCCCTCCACTTT. This codes for CASSTALGAPLHF.

The V gene is TRBV19, the J gene TRBJ1-3; maybe TRBD1 (5 bases). This CDR3 contains 14 residues. V was trimmed by 2 bases and J by 2 bases, leaving 7 bases between them. Germline values: CDR1 LNHDA, CDR2 SQIVND (reference sequence). The CDR3 region is CASSIRGPGNTIYF. For the CDR3, the DNA is TGTGCCAGTAGTATAAGGGGTCCTGGAAACACCATATATTTT.

This clone was seen once. The gene calls are TRBV4-1 and TRBJ2-5, with 8 bases fitting TRBD2. In germline, CDR1 is MGHRA, CDR2 YSYEKL. Unmatched junction bases numbered 16, after V lost 0 bases and J lost 10 bases. This CDR3 comprises 17 residues. The CDR3 bases are TGCGCCAGCAGCCAAGAGGGTACGGCGGGAGGCTCCCTTGGCCAGTACTTC. Amino acids: CASSQEGTAGGSLGQYF.

This clone appeared a single time. The chain has TRBV28 and TRBJ2-7; 7 bases are a match to TRBD2. V shed 5 bases and J 5 bases; nucleotides not matched to a gene: 9. There are 14 residues in the CDR3. Germline-derived CDR1 and CDR2 are MDHEN and SYDVKM. This chain's CDR3 is CASSLPGRQNEQYF. The CDR3 DNA is TGTGCCAGCAGTCTGCCCGGGAGGCAAAACGAGCAGTACTTC.

V gene TRBV5-4 combines with J gene TRBJ1-2; 7 bases are shared with TRBD1. This CDR3 region has 14 residues. The ends lost 0 bases at V and 3 bases at J; junction bases unmatched: 2. Germline loops: CDR1 SGHNT, CDR2 YYREEE (reference sequence). This chain's CDR3 is CASSLGDRDYGYTF. In nucleotides, the CDR3 is TGTGCCAGCAGCTTGGGGGACAGAGACTATGGCTACACCTTC.

Comments on this clone: This same CDR3 is encoded by further DNA sequences in the sample. The V and J genes are TRBV25-1 and TRBJ2-2, with D perhaps matching TRBD1 (5 bases). The V end was cut by 4 bases, the J end by 4 bases, with 22 bases between. The CDR3 covers 18 residues. In germline, CDR1 is MGHDK, CDR2 SYGVNS. Written as DNA, the CDR3 is TGTGCCAGCAGTGCGAGAGACAGTAATCTCCGAATCACCGGGGAGCTGTTTTTT. This sequence encodes CASSARDSNLRITGELFF. The variable domain in full, with the rest retrieved from reference TRBV25-1 and TRBJ2-2, is EADIYQTPRYLVIGTGKKITLECSQTMGHDKMYWYQQDPGMELHLIHYSYGVNSTEKGDLSSESTVSRIRTEHFPLTLESARPSHTSQYLCASSARDSNLRITGELFFGEGSRLTVL.

CDR3 sequence: CASSYLGQGVDYEQYF. The DNA of the CDR3 is TGTGCCAGCAGTTACTTGGGACAGGGGGTCGACTACGAGCAGTACTTC. This chain joins TRBV6-6 and TRBJ2-7, with 11 bases matching TRBD1. Trimming at V came to 1 base and at J to 3 bases, leaving 5 bases not matched to a gene. The CDR3 has 16 residues. Germline CDR1 reads MNHNY; CDR2 reads SVGAGI (reference sequence).

The gene calls are TRBV13 and TRBJ1-1; 7 bases match TRBD1. This CDR3 has 17 amino acids. J lost 1 base, V lost 5 bases, and 13 bases had no gene match. Germline assignment: CDR1 PRHDT and CDR2 FYEKMQ (reference sequence). CDR3 in amino acids: CASSPLAQGGSNTEAFF. Written as DNA, the CDR3 is TGTGCCAGCAGCCCCTTGGCGCAGGGGGGTTCGAACACTGAAGCTTTCTTT. The full variable domain, rest sourced from reference TRBV13 and TRBJ1-1, is AAGVIQSPRHLIKEKRETATLKCYPIPRHDTVYWYQQGPGQDPQFLISFYEKMQSDKGSIPDRFSAQQFSDYHSELNMSSLELGDSALYFCASSPLAQGGSNTEAFFGQGTRLTVV.

The chain links TRBV5-1 to TRBJ2-2; 12 nucleotides align to TRBD2. J was trimmed by 4 bases and V by 0 bases; bases with no gene match: 4. The CDR3 is 17 amino acids. The germline CDR1 and CDR2 sequences are SGHRS and YFSETQ. In DNA form, the CDR3 reads TGCGCCAGCAGCTTGGCCCTAGCGGGAGGGGTCACCGGGGAGCTGTTTTTT. This codes for CASSLALAGGVTGELFF. Looking up the rest from reference TRBV5-1 and TRBJ2-2 gives the full variable domain: KAGVTQTPRYLIKTRGQQVTLSCSPISGHRSVSWYQQTPGQGLQFLFEYFSETQRNKGNFPGRFSGRQFSNSRSEMNVSTLELGDSALYLCASSLALAGGVTGELFFGEGSRLTVL.

The genes are TRBV7-8 and TRBJ2-5, with a possible D match to TRBD1 (6 bases). Germline loops: CDR1 SGHVS, CDR2 FQNEAQ. With 4 bases removed from V and 2 bases from J, the gap between germline ends came to 11 bases. The CDR3 is 14 amino acids. CDR3 in DNA: TGTGCCAGCAGCTCCTACAGGGTACAAGAGACCCAGTACTTC. Translating gives CASSSYRVQETQYF.

The V call is TRBV5-1, the J call TRBJ2-7, with 7 positions matching TRBD2. Trimming removed 0 bases from V and 4 bases from J; junction bases left unmatched: 13. The CDR3 consists of 17 residues. The germline V gene has CDR1 SGHRS and CDR2 YFSETQ. DNA of the CDR3: TGCGCCAGCAGCTTGGAAGCCGGTGCGGGAGAAGGATACGAGCAGTACTTC. Residues: CASSLEAGAGEGYEQYF. The full variable domain, its missing parts supplied by reference TRBV5-1 and TRBJ2-7, is KAGVTQTPRYLIKTRGQQVTLSCSPISGHRSVSWYQQTPGQGLQFLFEYFSETQRNKGNFPGRFSGRQFSNSRSEMNVSTLELGDSALYLCASSLEAGAGEGYEQYFGPGTRLTVT.

The J gene is TRBJ2-7, the V gene TRBV19; 11 bases agree with TRBD2. The CDR3 runs 15 residues. In germline, CDR1 is LNHDA, CDR2 SQIVND (reference sequence). J gave up 7 bases and V 5 bases, and 10 bases lay outside the gene matches. CDR3 region: CASSGTSGSLREQYF. The CDR3, as DNA: TGTGCCAGTAGTGGAACTAGCGGGAGTCTTCGGGAGCAGTACTTC.

The chain carries TRBV19 and TRBJ2-1, with 8 positions matching TRBD2. The CDR3 runs to 12 residues. Losses at the gene ends were 9 bases for V and 4 bases for J; bases not matched to a gene: 2. The V gene's germline CDR1 is LNHDA and CDR2 SQIVND (reference sequence). The chain's CDR3 is CASGRGYNEQFF. The DNA of the CDR3 is TGTGCCAGCGGGAGGGGATACAATGAGCAGTTCTTC.

V gene TRBV5-4 combines with J gene TRBJ2-1; TRBD2 agrees at 15 bases. Trimming removed 1 base from V and 7 bases from J; junction bases left unmatched: 3. This CDR3 is 16 amino acids long. The germline V gene has CDR1 SGHNT and CDR2 YYREEE (reference sequence). For the CDR3, the DNA is TGTGCCAGCAGCTTGCCGGGACTAGCGGGAGGTAATGAGCAGTTCTTC. Translation: CASSLPGLAGGNEQFF. Variable domain in full (rest from reference TRBV5-4 and TRBJ2-1): ETGVTQSPTHLIKTRGQQVTLRCSSQSGHNTVSWYQQALGQGPQFIFQYYREEENGRGNFPPRFSGLQFPNYSSELNVNALELDDSALYLCASSLPGLAGGNEQFFGPGTRLTVL.

The chain is built from TRBV7-2 and TRBJ2-2, with TRBD2 matching over 8 bases. Germline trimming cut 1 base from V and 1 base from J; bases unmatched to any gene: 8. Germline-derived CDR1 and CDR2 are SGHTA and FQGNSA. The CDR3 has 18 amino acids. Here the CDR3 DNA reads TGTGCCAGCAGCTTAGAAGTGGGGACTAGAGGGAACACCGGGGAGCTGTTTTTT. Encoded protein: CASSLEVGTRGNTGELFF.

The rearrangement links TRBV2 to TRBJ2-1; 7 bases line up with TRBD1. Germline V gene lookup returns CDR1 SNHLY and CDR2 FYNNEI. With V trimmed by 3 bases and J by 4 bases, 9 bases remained unmatched. There are 16 residues in the CDR3. The CDR3 here is CASSDPGTESYNEQFF. CDR3 nucleotides: TGTGCCAGCAGTGACCCCGGGACAGAAAGTTACAATGAGCAGTTCTTC.

The gene calls are TRBV28 and TRBJ1-1; perhaps TRBD1 as D (5 bases). Germline assignment: CDR1 MDHEN and CDR2 SYDVKM. The CDR3 extends over 14 amino acids. Trimming pared 3 bases from V and 2 bases from J, leaving 10 bases between. The CDR3 coding sequence is TGTGCCAGCAGTTTTGACAGAGTTAACACTGAAGCTTTCTTT. It translates to CASSFDRVNTEAFF.

The V call is TRBV10-3, the J call TRBJ2-1, with 8 bases fitting TRBD2. The CDR3 is made up of 13 amino acids. Germline V CDR1 and CDR2: ENHRY, SYGVKD. J lost 8 bases, V lost 8 bases, and 8 bases had no gene match. The CDR3 spells CAILGREDDEQFF. The CDR3 DNA sequence: TGTGCCATCCTAGGGCGGGAGGACGATGAGCAGTTCTTC.

The chain carries TRBV30 and TRBJ2-1, with 10 bases lining up with TRBD2. J lost 7 bases, V lost 5 bases, and 11 bases had no gene match. This CDR3 spans 15 amino acids. In germline, CDR1 is GTSNPN, CDR2 SVGIG (reference sequence). The CDR3 DNA sequence: TGTGCCTGGCGACATCTAGCGGGAGTATTAAATGAGCAGTTCTTC. Translation: CAWRHLAGVLNEQFF.

This clone was recorded once. This chain uses TRBV15 with TRBJ2-7; 7 positions agree with TRBD1. The CDR3 is made up of 14 amino acids. Germline lookup yields CDR1 LNHNV and CDR2 YYDKDF (reference sequence). V shed 0 bases and J 4 bases; nucleotides not matched to a gene: 3. The CDR3 reads CATSRENRGYEQYF. The CDR3 bases are TGTGCCACCAGCAGAGAAAACAGGGGTTACGAGCAGTACTTC.

This chain joins TRBV6-6 and TRBJ1-1, with 7 bases that match TRBD1. Germline CDR1 and CDR2: MNHNY and SVGAGI (reference sequence). CDR3 length: 15 residues. In nucleotides, the CDR3 is TGTGCGGCACGAGGAGGGGGCGGGGGGGGCACTGAAGCTTTCTTT. This translates into CAARGGGGGGTEAFF.

The V call is TRBV5-1, the J call TRBJ2-3; weak D call: TRBD1 (5 bases). This CDR3 spans 14 amino acids. The germline V gene encodes CDR1 SGHRS and CDR2 YFSETQ. Trimming cost V 2 bases and J 3 bases, with 10 bases left between them. The CDR3 reads CASSFREWTDTQYF. The CDR3 DNA is TGCGCCAGCAGCTTCAGGGAATGGACAGATACGCAGTATTTT.

This chain uses TRBV27 with TRBJ2-5, with 12 positions matching TRBD2. The CDR3 is 14 residues long. Per germline, CDR1 MNHEY and CDR2 SMNVEV (reference sequence). V was pared by 7 bases and J by 5 bases, with 5 bases of the junction left unmatched. The CDR3 loop reads CASKTSGRWETQYF. The CDR3 DNA reads TGTGCCAGCAAAACTAGCGGGAGGTGGGAGACCCAGTACTTC.

This rearrangement joins TRBV28 to TRBJ2-7; 11 positions agree with TRBD2. Germline CDR1 MDHEN, CDR2 SYDVKM. The V gene end was trimmed by 6 bases and the J gene end by 1 base; junction bases not matched to a gene: 2. This CDR3 spans 14 amino acids. The CDR3 DNA follows: TGTGCCAGCAGGGGGACTAGCGGTTCCTACGAGCAGTACTTC. Translating it yields CASRGTSGSYEQYF.

This clone has just one count. CDR3 region: CASSREGLETQYF. The CDR3, as DNA: TGTGCCAGCAGCCGCGAGGGTTTGGAGACCCAGTACTTC. The chain joins TRBV11-2 to TRBJ2-5; weak D call: TRBD2 (5 bases). The CDR3 extends over 13 amino acids. Between the trimmed V and J ends, which lost 5 bases and 5 bases, there was a span of 12 bases. CDR1 is SGHAT and CDR2 is FQNNGV in the germline V gene. Supplemented by reference TRBV11-2 and TRBJ2-5, the full variable domain reads EAGVAQSPRYKIIEKRQSVAFWCNPISGHATLYWYQQILGQGPKLLIQFQNNGVVDDSQLPKDRFSAERLKGVDSTLKIQPAKLEDSAVYLCASSREGLETQYFGPGTRLLVL.

This chain connects TRBV7-9 to TRBJ2-1; no reliable D call. V lost 1 base and J lost 8, with 15 bases in between. The CDR3 consists of 15 residues. The V gene's germline CDR1 is SEHNR and CDR2 FQNEAQ (reference sequence). The CDR3 DNA follows: TGTGCCAGCAGCTTAGTATTGCCGGTTCGGGATGAGCAGTTCTTC. Protein: CASSLVLPVRDEQFF.

The gene calls are TRBV15 and TRBJ1-1; D call uncertain. The CDR3 runs to 18 residues. The V end was cut by 0 bases, the J end by 4 bases, with 21 bases between. Germline-derived CDR1 and CDR2 are LNHNV and YYDKDF (reference sequence). The CDR3 here is CATSRDRRGGKRSTEAFF. DNA of the CDR3: TGTGCCACCAGCAGAGATAGGCGGGGAGGGAAGAGAAGCACTGAAGCTTTCTTT.

This chain uses TRBV4-2 with TRBJ2-1; 8 positions match TRBD2. The CDR3 sequence is 18 residues long. The germline V gene encodes CDR1 LGHNA and CDR2 YNFKEQ. With V trimmed by 2 bases and J by 7 bases, 16 bases remained unmatched. This chain's CDR3 is CASSQSVTGTRKRNEQFF. In DNA, the CDR3 is TGTGCCAGCAGCCAATCAGTCACCGGGACTAGAAAAAGGAATGAGCAGTTCTTC.

The chain carries TRBV10-3 and TRBJ1-1; D is undetermined. The CDR3 contains 13 residues. Germline CDR1 is ENHRY and CDR2 is SYGVKD. Trimming removed 4 bases from V and 2 bases from J, with 8 bases in between. In DNA form, the CDR3 reads TGTGCCATCAGTGTACAGTTTAACACTGAAGCTTTCTTT. Translation: CAISVQFNTEAFF.

The gene calls are TRBV5-6 and TRBJ2-7, with a tentative D call TRBD2 (5 bases). This CDR3 region has 15 residues. Germline CDR1 and CDR2: SGHDT and YYEEEE. Trimming took off 3 bases at V and 3 bases at J, with 16 bases between the two ends. The CDR3 here is CASSYGVAGGYEQYF. The CDR3 coding sequence is TGTGCCAGCAGCTATGGGGTGGCAGGAGGCTACGAGCAGTACTTC. Supplemented by reference TRBV5-6 and TRBJ2-7, the full variable domain reads DAGVTQSPTHLIKTRGQQVTLRCSPKSGHDTVSWYQQALGQGPQFIFQYYEEEERQRGNFPDRFSGHQFPNYSSELNVNALLLGDSALYLCASSYGVAGGYEQYFGPGTRLTVT.

J is TRBJ2-1 and V is TRBV4-2, with TRBD2 identical over 9 bases. The CDR3 is 16 residues long. V shed 4 bases and J 4 bases; nucleotides not matched to a gene: 8. CDR1 and CDR2 (germline): LGHNA, YNFKEQ. The DNA for the CDR3 is TGTGCCAGCAGCCGCCTGGGGCTAGCGGGATACAATGAGCAGTTCTTC. Protein: CASSRLGLAGYNEQFF.